This T cell receptor beta chain was captured by sequencing in a study of T cell repertoires in cytomegalovirus infection. About the research overall: Evidence of both CMV infection and a matching HLA type came from public TCR beta signatures.

This clonotype has a count of ten or more. TCRdb called the reads again in MiXCR, with one record for every CDR3 protein. The data show about 490,000 distinct CDR3 sequences, roughly 10% seen once. The CDR3 has 17 amino acids. Unmatched junction bases numbered 11, after V lost 1 base and J lost 7 bases. Germline CDR1 reads SGHTA; CDR2 reads FQGNSA. Sequences were obtained from PBMCs. This rearrangement joins TRBV7-2 to TRBJ1-5; TRBD1 aligns across 9 bases. The source is a human donor in good health (CMV status not recorded). Some clones in this sample may be carry-over from other donors' samples. The CDR3 nucleotides read TGTGCCAGCAGCTTAGAGAGTCTGGACAGGGGACGCCAGCCCCAGCATTTT. This translates into CASSLESLDRGRQPQHF.